The T cell receptor beta chain under discussion was sequenced for a study of T cells in tumors after PD-1 blockade. Points on this clone: The antigen remains undetermined.

Repertoires were generated with immunoSEQ multiplex PCR, while TCRdb's copy carries only in-frame clones and drops some. The table includes about 4,900 clones, around 64% detected once. Study-level results: Blood contained about 40% of the tumor's TCR clonotypes. Clonal replacement, not reinvigoration, is suggested for expanded exhausted CD8+ clones after therapy.

The same primary tumor site was biopsied both before and after PD-1 blockade. This clonotype was obtained from a human donor with cutaneous squamous cell carcinoma. Sequenced material: tumor tissue, taken before anti-PD-1 treatment.

The CDR3 is CASSIQGASNEQFF. The CDR3, as DNA: TGTGCCAGTAGTATACAGGGGGCGTCGAATGAGCAGTTCTTC. The chain couples TRBV19 to TRBJ2-1; 8 bases map to TRBD1. Per the germline V gene, CDR1 is LNHDA and CDR2 is SQIVND (reference sequence). After removal of 2 bases from V and 7 bases from J, the junction contained 4 bases not matched to a gene. CDR3 length equals 14 residues.